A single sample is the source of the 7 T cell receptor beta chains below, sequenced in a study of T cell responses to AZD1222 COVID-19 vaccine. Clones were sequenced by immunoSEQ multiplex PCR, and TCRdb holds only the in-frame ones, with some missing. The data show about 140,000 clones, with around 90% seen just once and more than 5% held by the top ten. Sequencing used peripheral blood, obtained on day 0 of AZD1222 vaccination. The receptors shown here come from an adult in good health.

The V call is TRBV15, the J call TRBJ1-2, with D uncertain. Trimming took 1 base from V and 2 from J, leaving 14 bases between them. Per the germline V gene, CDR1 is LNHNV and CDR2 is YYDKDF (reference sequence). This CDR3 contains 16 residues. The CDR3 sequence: CATSRGEGFDNYGYTF. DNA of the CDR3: TGTGCCACCAGCAGAGGGGAGGGATTTGACAACTATGGCTACACCTTC.

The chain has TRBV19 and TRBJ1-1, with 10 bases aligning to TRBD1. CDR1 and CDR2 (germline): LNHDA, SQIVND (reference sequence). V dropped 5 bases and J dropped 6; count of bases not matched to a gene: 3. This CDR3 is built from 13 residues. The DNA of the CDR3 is TGTGCCAGTAGTCTCGGACAGGGGGCTGAAGCTTTCTTT. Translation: CASSLGQGAEAFF.

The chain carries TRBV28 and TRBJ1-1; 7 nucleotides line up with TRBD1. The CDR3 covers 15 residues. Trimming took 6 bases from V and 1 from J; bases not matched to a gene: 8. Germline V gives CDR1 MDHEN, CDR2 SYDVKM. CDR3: CASRSTGDENTEAFF. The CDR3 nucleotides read TGTGCCAGCAGATCCACAGGGGACGAGAACACTGAAGCTTTCTTT. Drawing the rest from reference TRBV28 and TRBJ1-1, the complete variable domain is DVKVTQSSRYLVKRTGEKVFLECVQDMDHENMFWYRQDPGLGLRLIYFSYDVKMKEKGDIPEGYSVSREKKERFSLILESASTNQTSMYLCASRSTGDENTEAFFGQGTRLTVV.

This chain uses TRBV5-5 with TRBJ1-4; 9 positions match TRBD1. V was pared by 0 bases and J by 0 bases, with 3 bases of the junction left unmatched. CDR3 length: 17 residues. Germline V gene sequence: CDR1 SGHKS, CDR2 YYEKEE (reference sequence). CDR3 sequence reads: CASSLGDRAATNEKLFF. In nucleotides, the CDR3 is TGTGCCAGCAGCTTGGGGGACAGGGCTGCAACTAATGAAAAACTGTTTTTT.

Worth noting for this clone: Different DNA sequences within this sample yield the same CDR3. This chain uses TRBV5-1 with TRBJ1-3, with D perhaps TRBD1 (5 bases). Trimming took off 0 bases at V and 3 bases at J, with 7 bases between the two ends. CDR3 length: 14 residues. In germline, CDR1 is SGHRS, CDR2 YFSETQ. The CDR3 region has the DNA TGCGCCAGCAGCTTGGCAGGGTATGGAAACACCATATATTTT. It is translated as CASSLAGYGNTIYF.

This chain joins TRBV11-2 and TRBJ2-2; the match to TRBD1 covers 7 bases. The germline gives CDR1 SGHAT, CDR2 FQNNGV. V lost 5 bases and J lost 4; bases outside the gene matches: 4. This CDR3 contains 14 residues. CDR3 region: CASSRQGGTGELFF. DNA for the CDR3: TGTGCCAGCAGCCGACAGGGTGGCACCGGGGAGCTGTTTTTT.

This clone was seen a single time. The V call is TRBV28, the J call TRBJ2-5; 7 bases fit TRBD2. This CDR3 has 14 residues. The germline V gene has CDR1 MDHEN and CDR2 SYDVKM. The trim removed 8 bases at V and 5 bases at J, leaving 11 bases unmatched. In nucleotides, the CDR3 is TGTGCCAGCCGAAAGCTGGGGGGGTGGGAGACCCAGTACTTC. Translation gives CASRKLGGWETQYF.